The 18 T cell receptor beta chains below were found in one sample sequenced in a study of blood T cell repertoires in COVID-19. The data were produced by immunoSEQ multiplex PCR, yet TCRdb's version contains in-frame clones alone and is incomplete. Among approximately 360,000 clones, more than 80% were seen once, and the ten largest hold around 1.3%. Specimen: peripheral blood. The receptors shown here come from a man between 40 and 49 years old with acute or convalescent COVID-19.

The chain recombines TRBV3-1 (or the pseudogene TRBV3-2) with TRBJ2-7; maybe TRBD1 (7 bases). This CDR3 spans 16 amino acids. Germline-derived CDR1 and CDR2 are LGHDT and YNNKEL (reference sequence). Trimming left V 2 bases short and J 2 bases short, with 16 bases between. CDR3 DNA: TGTGCCAGCAGCCAACACGGCGGGGACAGCACCTACGAGCAGTACTTC. Translating gives CASSQHGGDSTYEQYF.

Here the CDR3 reads CASSPRFGQVHYEQYF. The CDR3 nucleotides are TGTGCCAGTAGCCCTCGTTTCGGACAGGTACACTACGAGCAGTACTTC. V and J are TRBV19 and TRBJ2-7; 7 bases agree with TRBD1. V shed 6 bases and J 3 bases; nucleotides not matched to a gene: 14. Germline CDR1 reads LNHDA; CDR2 reads SQIVND (reference sequence). CDR3 length: 16 amino acids. Full variable domain (missing parts from reference TRBV19 and TRBJ2-7): DGGITQSPKYLFRKEGQNVTLSCEQNLNHDAMYWYRQDPGQGLRLIYYSQIVNDFQKGDIAEGYSVSREKKESFPLTVTSAQKNPTAFYLCASSPRFGQVHYEQYFGPGTRLTVT.

V and J are TRBV11-3 and TRBJ2-7; 11 bases are shared with TRBD2. The CDR3 is 18 amino acids. The germline V gene has CDR1 SGHNT and CDR2 YENEEA. Trimming took 8 bases from V and 2 from J; bases not matched to a gene: 17. The CDR3 spells CASGTGTSGNMKPYEQYF. As DNA, the CDR3 is TGTGCCAGCGGTACCGGGACTAGCGGAAATATGAAGCCCTACGAGCAGTACTTC.

This clone showed up just once. This chain joins TRBV27 and TRBJ2-7, with D tentatively TRBD2 (6 bases). V was trimmed by 8 bases and J by 2 bases, leaving 16 bases between them. This CDR3 comprises 14 residues. Germline V gene data show CDR1 as MNHEY and CDR2 as SMNVEV (reference sequence). CDR3 sequence reads: CASRTGEAPYEQYF. The CDR3 DNA sequence: TGTGCCAGCCGCACGGGGGAGGCCCCCTACGAGCAGTACTTC.

In this sample, this clone turned up once. This chain uses TRBV13 with TRBJ2-7; D gene ambiguous. V was pared by 1 base and J by 2 bases, with 9 bases between. This CDR3 is built from 14 residues. Germline loops: CDR1 PRHDT, CDR2 FYEKMQ (reference sequence). CDR3 in amino acids: CASSLASKPYEQYF. In DNA, the CDR3 is TGTGCCAGCAGCTTAGCATCTAAACCCTACGAGCAGTACTTC. The full variable domain, completed using reference TRBV13 and TRBJ2-7, is AAGVIQSPRHLIKEKRETATLKCYPIPRHDTVYWYQQGPGQDPQFLISFYEKMQSDKGSIPDRFSAQQFSDYHSELNMSSLELGDSALYFCASSLASKPYEQYFGPGTRLTVT.

This clone has a handful of counts. The gene calls are TRBV5-5 and TRBJ1-2; D is uncertain. CDR3 length: 12 amino acids. Germline V gives CDR1 SGHKS, CDR2 YYEKEE (reference sequence). Trimming removed 0 bases at V and 8 bases at J, with 8 bases between. CDR3 bases: TGTGCCAGCAGCTTGGATGTAGAGGGCTACACCTTC. It yields the protein CASSLDVEGYTF.

The rearrangement uses TRBV2 and TRBJ1-1, with TRBD1 identical over 8 bases. With V trimmed by 5 bases and J by 5 bases, 4 bases remained unmatched. The CDR3 spans 13 residues. Germline assignment: CDR1 SNHLY and CDR2 FYNNEI. The CDR3 loop reads CASSQGAGTEAFF. The CDR3 DNA is TGTGCCAGCAGTCAGGGGGCGGGGACTGAAGCTTTCTTT.

This clone has just one count. The CDR3 coding sequence is TGTGCCAGCAGCCATGGGGCAGGGAACTCCGGGGCCAACGTCCTGACTTTC. It is translated as CASSHGAGNSGANVLTF. The J gene is TRBJ2-6, the V gene TRBV4-2; a weak D match, TRBD1 (5 bases). CDR1 is LGHNA and CDR2 is YNFKEQ in the germline V gene. V lost 3 bases and J 4 bases, leaving 16 bases between the germline ends. The CDR3 loop spans 17 amino acids.

This CDR3 is CASGDGTPRSYNEQFF. The CDR3 DNA reads as TGTGCTAGTGGTGACGGGACTCCCCGTTCCTACAATGAGCAGTTCTTC. J is TRBJ2-1 and V is TRBV12-5; TRBD2 might be the D (6 bases). CDR3 length: 16 amino acids. Germline loops: CDR1 LGHNT, CDR2 FRNRAP. V lost 5 bases, J lost 1 base, and 15 bases lay in between.

The chain couples TRBV29-1 to TRBJ2-2; D is undetermined. Germline V gene sequence: CDR1 SQVTM, CDR2 ANQGSEA. This CDR3 contains 13 residues. Trimming stripped 3 bases from V and 4 bases from J, with 9 bases between. The CDR3 sequence: CSVDPAGTGELFF. The CDR3 region has the DNA TGCAGCGTTGATCCCGCCGGCACCGGGGAGCTGTTTTTT.

This chain links TRBV7-9 with TRBJ1-6; TRBD1 aligns across 8 bases. Germline V gene lookup returns CDR1 SEHNR and CDR2 FQNEAQ (reference sequence). V was pared by 4 bases and J by 3 bases, with 5 bases of the junction left unmatched. This CDR3 region has 16 residues. The CDR3 sequence is CASSSGQGGYNSPLHF. Written as DNA, the CDR3 is TGTGCCAGCAGCTCAGGACAGGGAGGCTATAATTCACCCCTCCACTTT.

The rearrangement uses TRBV19 and TRBJ1-1; D perhaps matches TRBD1 (6 bases). Trimming shortened V by 0 bases and J by 5 bases, and 16 bases separated the two germline ends. The CDR3 totals 16 residues. The germline gives CDR1 LNHDA, CDR2 SQIVND (reference sequence). The CDR3 reads CASSIDPTGSDTEAFF. The CDR3 DNA is TGTGCCAGTAGTATAGATCCTACAGGGTCGGATACTGAAGCTTTCTTT.

V and J are TRBV28 and TRBJ1-2; 8 positions match TRBD1. Germline-derived CDR1 and CDR2 are MDHEN and SYDVKM. The CDR3 has 16 residues. V dropped 5 bases and J dropped 1; count of bases not matched to a gene: 9. This chain's CDR3 is CASSPGGGQLNYGYTF. The CDR3 DNA reads as TGTGCCAGCAGTCCAGGGGGCGGACAGCTTAACTATGGCTACACCTTC.

The V and J genes are TRBV4-3 and TRBJ2-1; 10 nucleotides align to TRBD2. This CDR3 is 15 amino acids long. Germline CDR1 LGHNA, CDR2 YSLEER. V shed 1 base, J shed 8 bases, and the junction held 5 bases outside the gene matches. CDR3 in DNA: TGCGCCAGCAGCCAAGTGAGCGGGGGGGCCTATGAGCAGTTCTTC. Translation: CASSQVSGGAYEQFF.

CDR3 bases: TGTGCCAGCAGTCAACTGGACAGGGAGGGCTACGAGCAGTACTTC. Its translation is CASSQLDREGYEQYF. The rearrangement links TRBV7-9 to TRBJ2-7, with D tentatively TRBD1 (8 bases). This CDR3 has 15 amino acids. Deletions cut 6 bases from V and 3 bases from J, with 18 bases between. Germline values: CDR1 SEHNR, CDR2 FQNEAQ (reference sequence).

The chain combines TRBV12-5 with TRBJ1-1; no clear D. Germline loops: CDR1 LGHNT, CDR2 FRNRAP. This CDR3 spans 12 amino acids. V was clipped by 3 bases and J by 3 bases, with 5 bases between them. The CDR3: CASGFSYTEAFF. CDR3 sequence (DNA): TGTGCTAGTGGTTTTTCCTACACTGAAGCTTTCTTT.

The genes are TRBV15 and TRBJ1-4; D is unclear. Trimming took 1 base from V and 8 from J, leaving 11 bases between them. The CDR3 is 14 amino acids. The germline V gene has CDR1 LNHNV and CDR2 YYDKDF (reference sequence). In nucleotides, the CDR3 is TGTGCCACCAGCAGAGCTAATGGGCCCGAAAAACTGTTTTTT. Its translation is CATSRANGPEKLFF.

This chain links TRBV4-1 with TRBJ2-5; a weak D match, TRBD1 (6 bases). Germline V lookup: CDR1 MGHRA, CDR2 YSYEKL. The CDR3 is 14 residues long. The ends were cut back, 8 bases at V and 3 bases at J, with 16 bases in the middle. The CDR3 protein is CASQAGVDKETQYF. Here the CDR3 DNA reads TGCGCCAGCCAAGCAGGGGTTGATAAAGAGACCCAGTACTTC.